Listed here are 31 T cell receptor beta chains from one sample, sequenced in a study of human T cells and chemical hapten exposure. One entry per CDR3 protein results from TCRdb running MiXCR on the RACE reads. The repertoire holds around 69,000 distinct CDR3 sequences, around 7.9% seen once, with around 3% in the top ten. Stated time point: patch test 2, 6 weeks after DPC sensitization. The treatment denotes: therapeutic diphenylcyclopropenone sensitization with weekly scalp DPC. This material consisted of whole blood, taken in connection with sensitization to the hapten diphenylcyclopropenone (DPC). The receptors were gathered from a woman between 45 and 60 years old with alopecia areata. Some clones in this sample may be carry-over from other donors' samples.

This clonotype was detected once. This chain links TRBV20-1 with TRBJ2-7, with D perhaps being TRBD1 or TRBD2 (7 bases each). Germline V lookup: CDR1 DFQATT, CDR2 SNEGSKA (reference sequence). Trimming removed 6 bases at V and 6 bases at J, with 18 bases between. The CDR3 is 13 residues long. In nucleotides, the CDR3 is TGCAGTGCCCGAAGACAGGGAGGGCGCGAGCAGTACTTC. Translation gives CSARRQGGREQYF.

This clonotype occurred many times. The genes are TRBV2 and TRBJ1-1; no clear D gene. CDR1 and CDR2 (germline): SNHLY, FYNNEI. Trimming removed 10 bases from V and 4 bases from J, with 7 bases in between. This CDR3 is 10 amino acids long. The CDR3: CATAPTEAFF. As DNA, the CDR3 is TGTGCCACCGCCCCCACTGAAGCTTTCTTT. Full variable domain (rest looked up from reference TRBV2 and TRBJ1-1): EPEVTQTPSHQVTQMGQEVILRCVPISNHLYFYWYRQILGQKVEFLVSFYNNEISEKSEIFDDQFSVERPDGSNFTLKIRSTKLEDSAMYFCATAPTEAFFGQGTRLTVV.

The chain couples TRBV7-8 to TRBJ2-7, with D unresolved. The CDR3 extends over 12 amino acids. CDR1 is SGHVS and CDR2 is FQNEAQ in the germline V gene. V was pared by 3 bases and J by 1 base, with 4 bases between. The CDR3 DNA reads as TGTGCCAGCAGCTTCACATCCTACGAGCAGTACTTC. Its translation is CASSFTSYEQYF. The full variable domain, in which reference TRBV7-8 and TRBJ2-7 provide the parts outside the CDR3, is GAGVSQSPRYKVAKRGQDVALRCDPISGHVSLFWYQQALGQGPEFLTYFQNEAQLDKSGLPSDRFFAERPEGSVSTLKIQRTQQEDSAVYLCASSFTSYEQYFGPGTRLTVT.

The CDR3 spells CAISWGLAEPTDTQYF. The CDR3 coding sequence is TGTGCCATCAGTTGGGGACTAGCGGAGCCCACAGATACGCAGTATTTT. V gene TRBV10-3 combines with J gene TRBJ2-3; TRBD2 aligns across 11 bases. The CDR3 length is 16 residues. Trimming cost V 5 bases and J 2 bases; bases outside gene matches: 6. CDR1 ENHRY and CDR2 SYGVKD come from the germline V gene.

In its sample, this clonotype was seen a few times. This chain joins TRBV7-9 and TRBJ1-1, with D possibly being TRBD1 (5 bases). Germline-derived CDR1 and CDR2 are SEHNR and FQNEAQ (reference sequence). This CDR3 region has 16 residues. The ends were cut back, 1 base at V and 1 base at J, with 13 bases in the middle. The CDR3: CASSLETGRANTEAFF. The CDR3 DNA reads TGTGCCAGCAGCTTAGAGACGGGACGGGCGAACACTGAAGCTTTCTTT.

The genes are TRBV28 and TRBJ2-2, with 13 bases that match TRBD2. Trimming took 0 bases from V and 6 from J; bases not matched to a gene: 4. This CDR3 spans 17 amino acids. The germline V gene encodes CDR1 MDHEN and CDR2 SYDVKM. CDR3 sequence: CASSLWQLAGGPGELFF. The CDR3 DNA reads as TGTGCCAGCAGTTTATGGCAACTAGCGGGAGGGCCCGGGGAGCTGTTTTTT.

This clonotype came up many times. The chain recombines TRBV29-1 with TRBJ2-5; D unclear. The V gene's germline CDR1 is SQVTM and CDR2 ANQGSEA. This CDR3 contains 10 residues. V was trimmed by 6 bases and J by 2 bases, leaving 4 bases between them. CDR3: CSVGQETQYF. CDR3 nucleotide sequence: TGCAGCGTGGGGCAAGAGACCCAGTACTTC.

The chain combines TRBV2 with TRBJ2-5; 9 bases align to TRBD1. This CDR3 has 18 amino acids. Per the germline V gene, CDR1 is SNHLY and CDR2 is FYNNEI. The trim removed 6 bases at V and 6 bases at J, leaving 20 bases unmatched. The CDR3 DNA reads TGTGCCAGCAGCCTCTTGCAGGGGGGGACAGGGCCGCAGAAGACCCAGTACTTC. This encodes CASSLLQGGTGPQKTQYF.

Notes on this clonotype: The junction departs from the called germline gene at one end, perhaps through a read error. The V call is TRBV7-7, the J call TRBJ2-5; 9 bases match TRBD2. Germline lookup yields CDR1 SSHAT and CDR2 FNYEAQ (reference sequence). The CDR3 covers 13 residues. The DNA of the CDR3 is TGTGCCAGCAGCCTAGCGGGGATAGAGACCCAGTACTTC. It codes for CASSLAGIETQYF.

Written as DNA, the CDR3 is TGCAGCGTTACAGAGGATACTAATGAAAAACTGTTTTTT. Protein sequence: CSVTEDTNEKLFF. The chain has TRBV29-1 and TRBJ1-4; no firm D call. This CDR3 is built from 13 residues. V was shortened by 5 bases and J by 2 bases, with 9 bases between the two germline ends. Germline CDR1 and CDR2: SQVTM and ANQGSEA.

This clonotype was counted ten times or more. One end of the junction does not line up with germline, which may come from a read error. The V gene is TRBV28, the J gene TRBJ1-1, with D maybe TRBD1 (5 bases). This CDR3 contains 13 residues. Germline values: CDR1 MDHEN, CDR2 SYDVKM. The CDR3 sequence: CASSLRTNTEAFF. In DNA form, the CDR3 reads TGTGCCAGCAGTTTGCGGACAAACACCGAAGCTTTCTTT. Complete variable domain (other parts from reference TRBV28 and TRBJ1-1): DVKVTQSSRYLVKRTGEKVFLECVQDMDHENMFWYRQDPGLGLRLIYFSYDVKMKEKGDIPEGYSVSREKKERFSLILESASTNQTSMYLCASSLRTNTEAFFGQGTRLTVV.

This clonotype was recorded many times. V is TRBV10-3 and J is TRBJ1-3; D is unresolved. This CDR3 spans 16 amino acids. Germline V gene lookup returns CDR1 ENHRY and CDR2 SYGVKD. Deletions cut 0 bases from V and 0 bases from J, with 9 bases between. The CDR3 bases are TGTGCCATCAGTGAGTCGGGCAGACTCTCTGGAAACACCATATATTTT. This encodes CAISESGRLSGNTIYF.

The J gene is TRBJ2-3, the V gene TRBV12-3 or TRBV12-4, with TRBD2 as a possible D gene (6 bases). CDR3 length: 15 amino acids. V shed 1 base and J shed 4 bases, with 12 bases lying between them. CDR3 coding DNA: TGTGCCAGCAGTTTAGGTGCCGGGAGCGCAGATACGCAGTATTTT. This translates into CASSLGAGSADTQYF.

The rearrangement joins TRBV7-8 to TRBJ2-7, with D perhaps being TRBD1 or TRBD2 (5 bases each). V dropped 6 bases and J dropped 1 base, with 16 bases sitting between them. The CDR3 contains 15 residues. Germline loops: CDR1 SGHVS, CDR2 FQNEAQ. CDR3 amino acids: CASRPTRDASYEQYF. The CDR3 DNA sequence: TGTGCCAGCAGACCGACCCGGGACGCATCCTACGAGCAGTACTTC.

This clonotype came up a few times. V usage is TRBV29-1 and J usage is TRBJ2-6; D possibly corresponds to TRBD1 (6 bases). Germline CDR1 and CDR2: SQVTM and ANQGSEA. V was cut by 1 base and J by 0 bases, with 10 bases left in between. The CDR3 is 16 residues long. CDR3 residues: CSVEGQASSGANVLTF. The CDR3 nucleotides read TGCAGCGTTGAAGGACAGGCCTCCTCTGGGGCCAACGTCCTGACTTTC. The entire variable domain, with the rest obtained from reference TRBV29-1 and TRBJ2-6, is as follows: SAVISQKPSRDICQRGTSLTIQCQVDSQVTMMFWYRQQPGQSLTLIATANQGSEATYESGFVIDKFPISRPNLTFSTLTVSNMSPEDSSIYLCSVEGQASSGANVLTFGAGSRLTVL.

For this clonotype: Germline is not matched at one junction end, which may reflect a read error. The chain is built from TRBV6-1 and TRBJ2-3; 12 bases line up with TRBD2. The germline V gene has CDR1 MNHNS and CDR2 SASEGT. This CDR3 is built from 16 residues. The CDR3 protein is CASRTLAGGSTDTKYF. The CDR3 region has the DNA TGTGCCAGCAGGACACTAGCGGGGGGAAGCACAGATACGAAGTATTTT.

This clonotype was seen repeatedly, ten times or more. The CDR3 DNA follows: TGCAGCGTGCAGGGTCCTCAGCCCCAGCATTTT. It is translated as CSVQGPQPQHF. This chain joins TRBV29-1 and TRBJ1-5, with a weak D call TRBD1 (5 bases). This CDR3 spans 11 amino acids. In germline, CDR1 is SQVTM, CDR2 ANQGSEA. V was cut by 6 bases and J by 6 bases, with 9 bases left in between.

J is TRBJ1-2 and V is TRBV14, with 10 bases fitting TRBD1. The germline V gene encodes CDR1 SGHDN and CDR2 FVKESK. The CDR3 contains 16 residues. With V trimmed by 1 base and J by 3 bases, 5 bases remained unmatched. Here the CDR3 reads CASSQARDRGDYGYTF. CDR3 coding DNA: TGTGCCAGCAGCCAAGCCCGGGACAGGGGAGACTATGGCTACACCTTC.

The chain recombines TRBV20-1 with TRBJ1-5; D perhaps matches TRBD1 (5 bases). CDR1 is DFQATT, CDR2 SNEGSKA, per germline (reference sequence). V dropped 0 bases and J dropped 0 bases, with 9 bases sitting between them. CDR3 length: 15 amino acids. In DNA, the CDR3 is TGCAGTGCTAGAGATGCGGGGCGTAGCAATCAGCCCCAGCATTTT. Protein sequence: CSARDAGRSNQPQHF.

The chain carries TRBV18 and TRBJ1-1, with TRBD1 identical over 9 bases. Germline V CDR1 and CDR2: KGHSH, LQKENI. CDR3 length equals 14 residues. The J segment lost 5 bases and the V segment lost 6 bases, leaving 7 bases of the junction unmatched. The CDR3 DNA follows: TGTGCCAGCTCCACCACAGGGGGCCGGACTGAAGCTTTCTTT. It is translated as CASSTTGGRTEAFF.

The J gene is TRBJ2-2, the V gene TRBV19; D is uncertain. Germline V gene sequence: CDR1 LNHDA, CDR2 SQIVND (reference sequence). The CDR3 consists of 13 residues. Between the trimmed V and J ends, which lost 4 bases and 3 bases, there was a span of 6 bases. CDR3 region: CASSSGYTGELFF. CDR3 bases: TGTGCCAGTAGTAGCGGATACACCGGGGAGCTGTTTTTT.

The chain joins TRBV6-5 to TRBJ2-2, with a possible D match to TRBD2 (5 bases). From germline, CDR1 is MNHEY and CDR2 SVGAGI. CDR3 length equals 15 residues. The ends were cut back, 5 bases at V and 7 bases at J, with 17 bases in the middle. CDR3 sequence (DNA): TGTGCCAGCAGTCCGGACTTCACCAGAAGCGGGGAGCTGTTTTTT. It yields the protein CASSPDFTRSGELFF.

This clonotype was observed a handful of times. V usage is TRBV6-2 or TRBV6-3 and J usage is TRBJ1-5; tentatively, D is TRBD1 (6 bases). The CDR3 consists of 14 residues. In germline, CDR1 is MNHEY, CDR2 SVGEGT. The V and J ends lost 5 bases and 2 bases respectively, with 10 bases between them. The CDR3 DNA is TGTGCCAGCAGTCTACAGGGTGGCAATCAGCCCCAGCATTTT. It translates to CASSLQGGNQPQHF.

The chain employs TRBV6-2 or TRBV6-3 and TRBJ2-4; 10 bases align to TRBD1. V lost 2 bases, J lost 0 bases, and 4 bases stayed unmatched. The CDR3 length is 17 residues. Germline-derived CDR1 and CDR2 are MNHEY and SVGEGT. The CDR3 coding sequence is TGTGCCAGCAGTTACCTGGGACAGGGGTTAGCCAAAAACATTCAGTACTTC. It is translated as CASSYLGQGLAKNIQYF.

The chain combines TRBV6-6 with TRBJ2-7; no firm D call. The CDR3 is made up of 14 amino acids. With 3 bases removed from V and 4 bases from J, the gap between germline ends came to 13 bases. The germline V gene encodes CDR1 MNHNY and CDR2 SVGAGI (reference sequence). CDR3 in amino acids: CASSYAARSYEQYF. For the CDR3, the DNA is TGTGCCAGCAGTTATGCGGCCAGGTCTTACGAGCAGTACTTC.

This chain connects TRBV2 to TRBJ2-7; D is perhaps TRBD2 (6 bases). The V end was cut by 9 bases, the J end by 6 bases, with 15 bases between. Per germline, CDR1 SNHLY and CDR2 FYNNEI. This CDR3 is built from 12 residues. The CDR3 region has the DNA TGTGCCAGAAGTCGGGGGAGAAGCGAGCAGTACTTC. Translated, it gives CARSRGRSEQYF.

This rearrangement joins TRBV12-3 or TRBV12-4 to TRBJ2-7, with D possibly TRBD2 on 6 matching bases. The V end was cut by 7 bases, the J end by 0 bases, with 10 bases between. The CDR3 has 13 residues. CDR3 nucleotides: TGTGCCAGCACCCCGGGAGCCTCCTACGAGCAGTACTTC. Translated: CASTPGASYEQYF.

This clonotype has only a few counts. V and J are TRBV12-3 or TRBV12-4 and TRBJ2-1; tentatively, D is TRBD1 or TRBD2 (6 bases each). Trimming pared 6 bases from V and 9 bases from J, leaving 21 bases between. The CDR3 runs to 15 residues. Written as DNA, the CDR3 is TGTGCCAGCAGCCCGAGGGGGGTCAGGGCAGGTGAGCAGTTCTTC. Its translation: CASSPRGVRAGEQFF.

This clonotype occurred many times. J is TRBJ2-7 and V is TRBV20-1; 8 nucleotides agree with TRBD2. The ends lost 6 bases at V and 5 bases at J; junction bases unmatched: 12. Germline V gene data show CDR1 as DFQATT and CDR2 as SNEGSKA (reference sequence). CDR3 length: 14 amino acids. The CDR3 spells CSALTEGTRNEQYF. The CDR3 nucleotides read TGCAGTGCCCTTACCGAAGGGACTAGGAACGAGCAGTACTTC.

There are a few counts of this clonotype. The chain uses TRBV11-2 and TRBJ2-3; 10 positions agree with TRBD2. The trim removed 6 bases at V and 2 bases at J, leaving 20 bases unmatched. There are 20 residues in the CDR3. Germline assignment: CDR1 SGHAT and CDR2 FQNNGV. Here the CDR3 DNA reads TGTGCCAGCAGACCCTTCCTAATAGCTAGCGGGAGTAGTGACACAGATACGCAGTATTTT. The encoded protein is CASRPFLIASGSSDTDTQYF. Variable domain in full (rest from reference TRBV11-2 and TRBJ2-3): EAGVAQSPRYKIIEKRQSVAFWCNPISGHATLYWYQQILGQGPKLLIQFQNNGVVDDSQLPKDRFSAERLKGVDSTLKIQPAKLEDSAVYLCASRPFLIASGSSDTDTQYFGPGTRLTVL.

This clonotype was counted between two and nine times. This sequence joins TRBV3-1 and TRBJ1-1; D may be TRBD1 (5 bases). Germline CDR1 and CDR2: LGHDT and YNNKEL (reference sequence). The V end was cut by 0 bases, the J end by 4 bases, with 15 bases between. The CDR3 spans 16 residues. The CDR3 loop reads CASSQEGGRRGTEAFF. The CDR3 region has the DNA TGTGCCAGCAGCCAAGAGGGGGGTCGGAGGGGCACTGAAGCTTTCTTT.